The 26 T cell receptor beta chains listed next were all sequenced from one sample in a study of regulatory T cells in long-lasting Graves disease. Time point here: persistent/refractory GD, antithyroid drugs over 5 years with positive TRAb. PBMCs provided the RNA from which the TCR library was made. To make TCR beta libraries, researchers used iRepertoire HTBI primers and Arm-PCR of CDR3 regions. In TCRdb, the multiplex PCR reads were re-called with MiXCR into one record per CDR3 protein. This table holds around 500,000 distinct CDR3 sequences, about a fifth found once. The material was peripheral blood mononuclear cells (PBMCs), obtained when the disease was refractory, from a patient treated with antithyroid drugs. The receptors were gathered from a female donor with Graves disease.

This clonotype was recorded at least ten times. This chain connects TRBV12-3 or TRBV12-4 to TRBJ1-1, with D perhaps matching TRBD1 (6 bases). CDR3 length: 14 amino acids. Trimming pared 5 bases from V and 8 bases from J, leaving 18 bases between. CDR3 residues: CASSITGTPVEAFF. The CDR3 DNA reads TGTGCCAGCAGTATAACCGGGACACCAGTAGAAGCTTTCTTT.

This clonotype was observed at least ten times. CDR3 sequence (DNA): TGTGCCAGCAGTGAATCGGGACTAGCGGGAGGTAGGGGTTACGAGCAGTACTTC. Translated, it gives CASSESGLAGGRGYEQYF. The chain recombines TRBV2 with TRBJ2-7, with TRBD2 matching 15 bases. From germline, CDR1 is SNHLY and CDR2 FYNNEI. Trimming removed 2 bases from V and 4 bases from J; junction bases left unmatched: 9. The CDR3 extends over 18 amino acids.

This clonotype was seen a few times. V and J are TRBV6-1 and TRBJ2-6; 10 bases map to TRBD1. The germline V gene encodes CDR1 MNHNS and CDR2 SASEGT. CDR3 length: 17 amino acids. V lost 6 bases to trimming and J lost 3 bases; unmatched junction nucleotides: 8. The CDR3 spells CASRSGTGESGANVLTF. The DNA for the CDR3 is TGTGCCAGCAGGTCCGGGACAGGGGAAAGTGGGGCCAACGTCCTGACTTTC.

V and J are TRBV18 and TRBJ2-3; D call uncertain. The CDR3 has 12 amino acids. Germline V gives CDR1 KGHSH, CDR2 LQKENI. V was shortened by 1 base and J by 4 bases, with 3 bases between the two germline ends. The CDR3, as DNA: TGTGCCAGCTCACCACAATCAGATACGCAGTATTTT. Residues: CASSPQSDTQYF.

In its sample, this clonotype was seen many times. The chain has TRBV28 and TRBJ2-5; either TRBD1 or TRBD2 may supply D (6 bases each). This CDR3 region has 14 residues. V lost 5 bases to trimming and J lost 7 bases, with 17 bases between them. Germline V lookup: CDR1 MDHEN, CDR2 SYDVKM. The CDR3 region has the DNA TGTGCCAGCAGTCTGGGACTGGAGGGGGGGACCCAGTACTTC. Its translation: CASSLGLEGGTQYF.

This clonotype was counted at least ten times. The rearrangement links TRBV12-3 or TRBV12-4 to TRBJ2-2; weak D call: TRBD1 (5 bases). This CDR3 contains 15 residues. The V end was cut by 7 bases, the J end by 4 bases, with 16 bases between. The CDR3 region is CASTLKGLITGELFF. The CDR3 nucleotides read TGTGCCAGCACGTTGAAGGGGCTTATCACCGGGGAGCTGTTTTTT.

This clonotype was detected many times. V usage is TRBV7-2 and J usage is TRBJ1-5, with D possibly TRBD1 on 6 matching bases. Germline lookup yields CDR1 SGHTA and CDR2 FQGNSA. CDR3 length: 15 amino acids. V lost 5 bases and J 6 bases, leaving 17 bases between the germline ends. CDR3 sequence (DNA): TGTGCCAGCAGCCCCGGGGGGCCGGTGGGTCAGCCCCAGCATTTT. Translated, it gives CASSPGGPVGQPQHF.

This clonotype has at least ten counts. The chain employs TRBV2 and TRBJ2-7; tentatively, D is TRBD2 (5 bases). This CDR3 is built from 15 residues. Germline CDR1 and CDR2: SNHLY and FYNNEI. The germline V and J ends were trimmed by 9 bases and 2 bases, with 20 bases remaining between them. The CDR3 nucleotides read TGTGCCAGTGTCCCCGGGTCGCGGACTCCCTACGAGCAGTACTTC. It encodes CASVPGSRTPYEQYF.

This clonotype was seen a handful of times. The CDR3 region is CASSQREVALNEQFF. Written as DNA, the CDR3 is TGCGCCAGCAGCCAGCGGGAGGTCGCCCTAAATGAGCAGTTCTTC. The V call is TRBV5-1, the J call TRBJ2-1; 9 bases map to TRBD2. From germline, CDR1 is SGHRS and CDR2 YFSETQ. Trimming at V came to 4 bases and at J to 7 bases, leaving 9 bases not matched to a gene. The length of the CDR3 is 15 residues.

This clonotype has just a few counts. The rearrangement uses TRBV19 and TRBJ2-7; D might be TRBD1 or TRBD2, each matching 9 bases. From germline, CDR1 is LNHDA and CDR2 SQIVND (reference sequence). V lost 5 bases and J 3 bases, leaving 20 bases between the germline ends. The CDR3 spans 16 residues. The CDR3 nucleotides are TGTGCCAGTAGTGCGGGGGGGACAGGGCTGGACTACGAGCAGTACTTC. This gives the protein CASSAGGTGLDYEQYF.

This clonotype was seen ten or more times. The rearrangement links TRBV20-1 to TRBJ1-1; D not resolved. This CDR3 is 14 amino acids long. V was clipped by 1 base and J by 1 base, with 10 bases between them. Germline CDR1 is DFQATT and CDR2 is SNEGSKA (reference sequence). CDR3 in DNA: TGCAGTGCTAGAGTCCTGTGGACGAACACTGAAGCTTTCTTT. It translates to CSARVLWTNTEAFF.

This clonotype has more than one count but fewer than ten. V and J are TRBV28 and TRBJ2-1; the D gene could be TRBD1 or TRBD2 (5 bases each). The V end lost 0 bases, the J end lost 2 bases, and 8 bases lay between the germline ends. The length of the CDR3 is 15 residues. The V gene's germline CDR1 is MDHEN and CDR2 SYDVKM. The CDR3 DNA reads as TGTGCCAGCAGTTTATGGGAGGACACCTACAATGAGCAGTTCTTC. Its protein product is CASSLWEDTYNEQFF.

This clonotype was seen a few times. The CDR3 region has the DNA TGTGCCAGCAGTTATCGAGATAGCGGCTACAATGAGCAGTTCTTC. It yields the protein CASSYRDSGYNEQFF. The rearrangement links TRBV6-5 to TRBJ2-1, with D possibly matching TRBD2 (6 bases). Germline CDR1 and CDR2: MNHEY and SVGAGI. The CDR3 runs 15 residues. With 3 bases removed from V and 3 bases from J, the gap between germline ends came to 12 bases.

There are a few counts of this clonotype. One junction end disagrees with the germline gene, perhaps due to a read error. This chain connects TRBV19 to TRBJ1-1; D is perhaps TRBD1 (5 bases). This CDR3 has 12 amino acids. The V gene's germline CDR1 is LNHDA and CDR2 SQIVND (reference sequence). CDR3 nucleotides: TGTGCCAGTAGTATTGGGGGGACTGGAGCTTTCTTT. Protein sequence: CASSIGGTGAFF.

The rearrangement joins TRBV6-1 to TRBJ1-3; weak D call: TRBD1 (5 bases). CDR3 length equals 15 residues. The germline CDR1 and CDR2 sequences are MNHNS and SASEGT. The V gene lost 1 base and the J gene lost 0 bases, with 7 bases spanning the gap. Here the CDR3 reads CASSEDRTSGNTIYF. CDR3 nucleotides: TGTGCCAGCAGTGAAGACAGGACCTCTGGAAACACCATATATTTT.

The chain combines TRBV11-2 with TRBJ2-3; D is possibly TRBD1 or TRBD2 (6 bases each). CDR3 length: 17 residues. V was cut by 4 bases and J by 5 bases, with 22 bases left in between. The germline V gene encodes CDR1 SGHAT and CDR2 FQNNGV. The CDR3 is CASSSQSRRRGRDTQYF. DNA for the CDR3: TGTGCCAGCAGCTCCCAGTCTCGTCGGAGGGGGAGAGATACGCAGTATTTT. Together with reference TRBV11-2 and TRBJ2-3, the CDR3 gives the full variable domain: EAGVAQSPRYKIIEKRQSVAFWCNPISGHATLYWYQQILGQGPKLLIQFQNNGVVDDSQLPKDRFSAERLKGVDSTLKIQPAKLEDSAVYLCASSSQSRRRGRDTQYFGPGTRLTVL.

The chain joins TRBV19 to TRBJ2-3; D call uncertain. CDR1 is LNHDA and CDR2 is SQIVND in the germline V gene (reference sequence). This CDR3 is built from 14 residues. Trimming pared 5 bases from V and 0 bases from J, leaving 9 bases between. The CDR3 nucleotides read TGTGCCAGTAGTGAAGAGACTAGCACAGATACGCAGTATTTT. Translation: CASSEETSTDTQYF.

In regard to this clonotype: A read error may explain this, as a much larger clone is one base away. The CDR3 does not close with the conserved phenylalanine or tryptophan, likely indicating a read error. The rearrangement uses TRBV2 and TRBJ1-1; no firm D call. The CDR3 has 11 residues. V dropped 7 bases and J dropped 1 base, with 4 bases sitting between them. Germline V gives CDR1 SNHLY, CDR2 FYNNEI. The CDR3 loop is CASTWNTEAFS. CDR3 DNA sequence: TGTGCCAGCACTTGGAACACTGAAGCTTTCTCT.

The V and J genes are TRBV20-1 and TRBJ2-6; the D gene is possibly TRBD1 (5 bases). Germline V gene lookup returns CDR1 DFQATT and CDR2 SNEGSKA (reference sequence). Trimming took off 4 bases at V and 4 bases at J, with 14 bases between the two ends. The CDR3 has 15 residues. This chain's CDR3 is CSAIRSGSGANVLTF. DNA of the CDR3: TGCAGTGCTATTCGTTCAGGGTCCGGGGCCAACGTCCTGACTTTC.

This clonotype has just a few counts. The chain uses TRBV9 and TRBJ2-7; D possibly corresponds to TRBD1 (6 bases). V gave up 0 bases and J gave up 4 bases, with 14 bases separating them. Looked up from germline, CDR1 is SGDLS and CDR2 is YYNGEE. The CDR3 is made up of 15 amino acids. CDR3 nucleotide sequence: TGTGCCAGCAGCGTAGTTCCGGACAGCCAGTACGAGCAGTACTTC. Amino acid sequence: CASSVVPDSQYEQYF.

Note on this clonotype: A much larger clonotype is one base distant, so this may be a read error. This sequence joins TRBV7-6 and TRBJ2-2; D is uncertain. Germline V gene sequence: CDR1 SGHVS, CDR2 FNYEAQ. V gave up 3 bases and J gave up 8 bases, with 16 bases separating them. The CDR3 runs to 15 residues. The CDR3 coding sequence is TGTGCCAGCAGCTTGTACAAGATCGAGAGGGGGGAGCTGTTTTTT. This sequence encodes CASSLYKIERGELFF. The whole variable domain, filled in from reference TRBV7-6 and TRBJ2-2, reads GAGVSQSPRYKVTKRGQDVALRCDPISGHVSLYWYRQALGQGPEFLTYFNYEAQQDKSGLPNDRFSAERPEGSISTLTIQRTEQRDSAMYRCASSLYKIERGELFFGEGSRLTVL.

This clonotype has just a few counts. The chain has TRBV6-1 and TRBJ1-5; 9 positions agree with TRBD1. V gave up 7 bases and J gave up 5 bases; unmatched junction bases: 6. The CDR3 is 14 amino acids. Germline loops: CDR1 MNHNS, CDR2 SASEGT. The CDR3 bases are TGTGCCAGCAAGCTCGGGACAGGGTATCAGCCCCAGCATTTT. Its translation is CASKLGTGYQPQHF.

This clonotype has at least ten counts. This chain uses TRBV12-3 or TRBV12-4 with TRBJ2-2; D gene ambiguous. Trimming removed 6 bases at V and 0 bases at J, with 11 bases between. The CDR3 runs 15 residues. DNA of the CDR3: TGTGCCAGCAGCCGGGCCAGCCCGAACACCGGGGAGCTGTTTTTT. Translation gives CASSRASPNTGELFF.

V usage is TRBV7-9 and J usage is TRBJ2-7, with D possibly TRBD2 on 6 matching bases. CDR3 length equals 14 residues. Germline V gene sequence: CDR1 SEHNR, CDR2 FQNEAQ (reference sequence). Trimming shortened V by 1 base and J by 6 bases, and 13 bases separated the two germline ends. The CDR3 loop reads CASSLGREACEQYF. Here the CDR3 DNA reads TGTGCCAGCAGCTTAGGCAGGGAGGCCTGCGAGCAGTACTTC.

This clonotype showed up many times. This CDR3 is CSVEPLAGANGELFF. The CDR3 DNA reads as TGCAGCGTTGAACCCCTAGCGGGAGCGAACGGGGAGCTGTTTTTT. J is TRBJ2-2 and V is TRBV29-1; 10 positions match TRBD2. Germline CDR1 reads SQVTM; CDR2 reads ANQGSEA. V shed 2 bases, J shed 7 bases, and the junction held 7 bases outside the gene matches. The CDR3 is 15 residues long.

This clonotype has at least ten counts. The CDR3 region is CATSRGWTAVATNEKLFF. The CDR3 DNA reads as TGTGCCACCAGCAGAGGCTGGACAGCAGTTGCAACTAATGAAAAACTGTTTTTT. The gene calls are TRBV15 and TRBJ1-4; possible D gene TRBD1, 6 bases. V lost 1 base, J lost 0 bases, and 15 bases lay in between. This CDR3 comprises 18 residues. CDR1 and CDR2 from the germline V gene are LNHNV and YYDKDF (reference sequence).